The T cell receptor (beta chain) under discussion was sequenced for a study of persistence of HIV-infected CD4 T cells. Study background: The sample holds CD4+ T cells responsive to CMV or HIV-1 Gag.

About this clone: The antigen remains unidentified.

Stimulation used approximately 9.6 ug/mL lysate from CMV-infected fibroblasts. Sorted nonresponding memory CD4+ T cells were CD40L-negative, CD69-negative, CD45RO-high. Suppressive ART was started during chronic HIV-1 infection in these adults. Deletions cut 6 bases from V and 3 bases from J, with 15 bases between. The CDR3 is 14 amino acids. Germline lookup yields CDR1 SGHTA and CDR2 FQGNSA. The study's findings and limits: Compared with CD3/CD28-stimulated cells, CMV- and Gag-responding cells showed lower TCRbeta richness.

This was the immunoSEQ version 4 assay in survey mode. Libraries were prepared by immunoSEQ multiplex PCR; TCRdb keeps only in-frame clonotypes and omits some of them. The sample lists roughly 34,000 clones, roughly 82% occurring once. Sequenced material: CD4+ T cells sorted from PBMCs after roughly 17-hour stimulation, taken from a patient who received antiretroviral therapy. This chain links TRBV7-2 with TRBJ2-7, with D tentatively TRBD1 (6 bases). This TCR came from an adult woman with HIV who was CMV-seropositive. In nucleotides, the CDR3 is TGTGCCAGCAGATCAGGGACACGGTACTACGAGCAGTACTTC. Its translation: CASRSGTRYYEQYF.